The 13 T cell receptor beta chains listed next were all sequenced from one sample in a study of shared clonotypes between healthy human individuals. Here immunoSEQ multiplex PCR was the method, and the copy in TCRdb shows in-frame clones only, minus some. The sample carries more than 1 million clones, around 78% recorded once. Sequencing used memory CD4+ T cells from PBMCs. Subset in this sample: CD45RA-negative fraction. The source is a man between 18 and 29 years old in good health. Some clones in this sample may be carry-over from other donors' samples.

A remark on this clone: Since a far larger clone is one base different, this is likely a read error. The sample contains more than one DNA sequence encoding this CDR3. V usage is TRBV4-1 and J usage is TRBJ2-1, with TRBD2 matching over 8 bases. Losses at the gene ends were 4 bases for V and 4 bases for J; bases not matched to a gene: 12. CDR1 and CDR2 from the germline V gene are MGHRA and YSYEKL. The CDR3 consists of 17 residues. For the CDR3, the DNA is TGCGCCAGCAGCCTAGTTCCCACTAGCGGCCCATACAATGAGCAGTTCTTC. Amino acid sequence: CASSLVPTSGPYNEQFF.

The rearrangement links TRBV5-1 to TRBJ2-7; D perhaps matches TRBD1 (5 bases). Looked up from germline, CDR1 is SGHRS and CDR2 is YFSETQ. The CDR3 runs 14 residues. Trimming took 4 bases from V and 4 from J, leaving 15 bases between them. CDR3 nucleotide sequence: TGCGCCAGCAGCCTGGCTAGGGGTAATTACGAGCAGTACTTC. This gives the protein CASSLARGNYEQYF.

CDR3 amino acids: CASSLIEGRGTNEQFF. The CDR3 nucleotides are TGCGCCAGCAGCTTGATCGAAGGCAGGGGAACCAATGAGCAGTTCTTC. The chain is built from TRBV5-1 and TRBJ2-1; the D gene is possibly TRBD1 (6 bases). CDR1 is SGHRS, CDR2 YFSETQ, per germline. The CDR3 loop spans 16 amino acids. Trimming shortened V by 1 base and J by 6 bases, and 17 bases separated the two germline ends.

The V call is TRBV4-1, the J call TRBJ1-6, with D perhaps matching TRBD1 (6 bases). The CDR3 runs to 16 residues. V lost 1 base and J 4 bases, leaving 11 bases between the germline ends. In germline, CDR1 is MGHRA, CDR2 YSYEKL. The DNA for the CDR3 is TGCGCCAGCAGCCAAGCGAAAGGGGGATATAATTCACCCCTCCACTTT. Amino acid sequence: CASSQAKGGYNSPLHF.

This rearrangement joins TRBV4-1 to TRBJ1-6; D is uncertain. Germline-derived CDR1 and CDR2 are MGHRA and YSYEKL. Between the trimmed V and J ends, which lost 6 bases and 9 bases, there was a span of 12 bases. This CDR3 contains 13 residues. In DNA form, the CDR3 reads TGCGCCAGCAGTCCGGGAGATGGTTCACCCCTCCACTTT. Translation: CASSPGDGSPLHF.

The gene calls are TRBV28 and TRBJ1-2; 8 positions match TRBD1. This CDR3 comprises 16 residues. Germline CDR1 and CDR2: MDHEN and SYDVKM. V lost 4 bases and J lost 9; bases outside the gene matches: 16. The CDR3 region is CASSSPIPGQVLSYTF. The CDR3 nucleotides read TGTGCCAGCAGTTCCCCCATCCCGGGACAGGTTTTAAGCTACACCTTC.

The chain couples TRBV14 to TRBJ1-1; possible D gene TRBD1, 5 bases. V lost 5 bases to trimming and J lost 5 bases, with 15 bases between them. This CDR3 region has 14 residues. Germline CDR1 reads SGHDN; CDR2 reads FVKESK. The CDR3 region has the DNA TGTGCCAGCAGCTTACTCAGGGTAGGGACTGAAGCTTTCTTT. Translating gives CASSLLRVGTEAFF.

The CDR3 spells CASRRRGADWQYF. CDR3 DNA sequence: TGTGCCAGCAGAAGGAGGGGAGCGGACTGGCAGTACTTC. This chain uses TRBV27 with TRBJ2-7; tentative D call: TRBD2 (6 bases). Per the germline V gene, CDR1 is MNHEY and CDR2 is SMNVEV (reference sequence). Trimming removed 6 bases from V and 9 bases from J, with 18 bases in between. The CDR3 is made up of 13 amino acids.

V usage is TRBV15 and J usage is TRBJ2-7, with TRBD1 matching over 7 bases. V lost 0 bases and J lost 2; bases outside the gene matches: 4. CDR1 and CDR2 from the germline V gene are LNHNV and YYDKDF (reference sequence). This CDR3 contains 15 residues. The CDR3 bases are TGTGCCACCAGCAGAGACGTGGGGACAGCCTACGAGCAGTACTTC. It codes for CATSRDVGTAYEQYF.

The chain combines TRBV14 with TRBJ1-1, with 8 bases lining up with TRBD1. The junction had 7 bases not matched to a gene; V was cut back by 3 bases and J by 7 bases. Per the germline V gene, CDR1 is SGHDN and CDR2 is FVKESK. This CDR3 contains 14 residues. In DNA, the CDR3 is TGTGCCAGCAGCCAGATGACAGGGGAACTTGAAGCTTTCTTT. It specifies CASSQMTGELEAFF.

The chain joins TRBV5-4 to TRBJ1-1; D gene ambiguous. Trimming pared 0 bases from V and 4 bases from J, leaving 16 bases between. This CDR3 spans 16 amino acids. In germline, CDR1 is SGHNT, CDR2 YYREEE (reference sequence). The CDR3 DNA sequence: TGTGCCAGCAGCTTGGCCGTGGGTTCGGGAGGCACTGAAGCTTTCTTT. It yields the protein CASSLAVGSGGTEAFF.

The chain joins TRBV5-1 to TRBJ2-2; D uncertain. V shed 4 bases and J shed 2 bases, with 12 bases lying between them. The CDR3 consists of 15 residues. The germline V gene has CDR1 SGHRS and CDR2 YFSETQ. This CDR3 reads CASSDHGPNTGELFF. The DNA of the CDR3 is TGCGCCAGCAGCGACCACGGTCCTAACACCGGGGAGCTGTTTTTT. Using reference TRBV5-1 and TRBJ2-2 for the parts outside the CDR3, the full variable domain is KAGVTQTPRYLIKTRGQQVTLSCSPISGHRSVSWYQQTPGQGLQFLFEYFSETQRNKGNFPGRFSGRQFSNSRSEMNVSTLELGDSALYLCASSDHGPNTGELFFGEGSRLTVL.

This chain connects TRBV9 to TRBJ1-1; D ambiguous. The CDR3 length is 15 residues. V was clipped by 0 bases and J by 1 base, with 10 bases between them. CDR1 SGDLS and CDR2 YYNGEE come from the germline V gene. Here the CDR3 DNA reads TGTGCCAGCAGCGTAGGGCCAGAAAAGAACACTGAAGCTTTCTTT. It translates to CASSVGPEKNTEAFF. Full variable domain (rest looked up from reference TRBV9 and TRBJ1-1): DSGVTQTPKHLITATGQRVTLRCSPRSGDLSVYWYQQSLDQGLQFLIQYYNGEERAKGNILERFSAQQFPDLHSELNLSSLELGDSALYFCASSVGPEKNTEAFFGQGTRLTVV.